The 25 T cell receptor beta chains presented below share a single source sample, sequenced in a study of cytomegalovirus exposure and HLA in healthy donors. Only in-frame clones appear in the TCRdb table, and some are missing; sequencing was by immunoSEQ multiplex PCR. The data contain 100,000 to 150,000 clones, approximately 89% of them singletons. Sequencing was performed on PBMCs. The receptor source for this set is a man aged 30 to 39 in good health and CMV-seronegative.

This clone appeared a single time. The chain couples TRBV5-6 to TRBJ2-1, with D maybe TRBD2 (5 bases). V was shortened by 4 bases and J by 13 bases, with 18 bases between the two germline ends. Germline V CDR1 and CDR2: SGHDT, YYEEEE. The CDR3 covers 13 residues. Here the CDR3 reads CASSDTRAADQFF. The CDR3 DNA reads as TGTGCCAGCAGCGACACTAGAGCCGCGGATCAGTTCTTC.

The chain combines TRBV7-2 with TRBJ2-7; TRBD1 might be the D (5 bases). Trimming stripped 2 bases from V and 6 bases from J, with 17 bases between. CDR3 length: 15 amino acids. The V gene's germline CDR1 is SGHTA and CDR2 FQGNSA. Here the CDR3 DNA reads TGTGCCAGCAGCTTACTTACTCGGGTAAGGGGCGAGCAGTACTTC. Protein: CASSLLTRVRGEQYF.

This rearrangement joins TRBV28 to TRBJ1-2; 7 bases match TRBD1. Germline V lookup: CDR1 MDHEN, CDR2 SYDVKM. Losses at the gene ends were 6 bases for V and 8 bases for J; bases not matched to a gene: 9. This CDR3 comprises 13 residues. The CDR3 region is CASSADRVKGYTF. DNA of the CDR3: TGTGCCAGCAGCGCCGACAGGGTTAAGGGCTACACCTTC.

CDR3 residues: CASSLLQVANTGELFF. DNA for the CDR3: TGCGCCAGCAGCTTACTTCAGGTCGCGAACACCGGGGAGCTGTTTTTT. The genes are TRBV5-1 and TRBJ2-2; D gene uncertain. The CDR3 has 16 amino acids. CDR1 and CDR2 (germline): SGHRS, YFSETQ. Trimming took off 2 bases at V and 0 bases at J, with 11 bases between the two ends.

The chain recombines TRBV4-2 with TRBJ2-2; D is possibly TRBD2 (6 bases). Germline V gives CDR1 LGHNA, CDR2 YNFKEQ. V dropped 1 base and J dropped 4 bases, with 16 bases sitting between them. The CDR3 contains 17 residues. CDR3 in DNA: TGTGCCAGCAGCCAAGTGGAGGGGCTCTCCTCCACCGGGGAGCTGTTTTTT. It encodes CASSQVEGLSSTGELFF.

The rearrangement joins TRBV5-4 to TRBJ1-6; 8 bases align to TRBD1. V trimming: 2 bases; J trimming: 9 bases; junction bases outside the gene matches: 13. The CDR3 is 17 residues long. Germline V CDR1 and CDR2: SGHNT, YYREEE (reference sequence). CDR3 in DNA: TGTGCCAGCAGCTTCGGGGGGCCCGGACAGGGCACTTCACCCCTCCACTTT. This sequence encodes CASSFGGPGQGTSPLHF.

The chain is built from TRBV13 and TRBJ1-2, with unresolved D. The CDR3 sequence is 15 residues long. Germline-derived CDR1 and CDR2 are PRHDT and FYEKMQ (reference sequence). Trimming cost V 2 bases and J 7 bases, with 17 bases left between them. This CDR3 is CASSLYFSTNLGYTF. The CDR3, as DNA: TGTGCCAGCAGCTTATATTTTTCGACAAACCTTGGCTACACCTTC.

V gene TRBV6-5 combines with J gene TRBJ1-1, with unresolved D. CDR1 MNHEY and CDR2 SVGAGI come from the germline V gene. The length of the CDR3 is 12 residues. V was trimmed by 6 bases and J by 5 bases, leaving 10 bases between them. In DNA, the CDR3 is TGTGCCAGCAGACAAGGGAGGACTGAAGCTTTCTTT. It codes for CASRQGRTEAFF.

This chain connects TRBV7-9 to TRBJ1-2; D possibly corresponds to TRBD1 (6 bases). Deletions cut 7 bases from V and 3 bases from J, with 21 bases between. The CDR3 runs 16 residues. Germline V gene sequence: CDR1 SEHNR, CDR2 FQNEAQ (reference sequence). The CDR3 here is CASTPLYRDLDYGYTF. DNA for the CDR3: TGTGCCAGCACCCCACTTTACAGGGACCTGGACTATGGCTACACCTTC.

This CDR3 reads CASSGLAGITYEQYF. The DNA of the CDR3 is TGTGCCAGCAGTGGACTAGCGGGAATTACCTACGAGCAGTACTTC. The rearrangement joins TRBV2 to TRBJ2-7; 11 bases are a match to TRBD2. This CDR3 comprises 15 residues. Germline V gene data show CDR1 as SNHLY and CDR2 as FYNNEI. V was clipped by 4 bases and J by 2 bases; unmatched bases: 4.

The CDR3 coding sequence is TGCGCCAGCAGCCAAGAGTGGGGGGCTGAAGCTTTCTTT. Translation: CASSQEWGAEAFF. This chain connects TRBV4-3 to TRBJ1-1; possible D gene TRBD1, 5 bases. Trimming took 0 bases from V and 6 from J, leaving 8 bases between them. Germline CDR1 is LGHNA and CDR2 is YSLEER. The length of the CDR3 is 13 residues.

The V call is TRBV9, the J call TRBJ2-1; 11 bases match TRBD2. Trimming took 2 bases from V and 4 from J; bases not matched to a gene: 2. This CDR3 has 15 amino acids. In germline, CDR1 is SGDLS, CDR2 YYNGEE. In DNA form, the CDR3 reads TGTGCCAGCAGCGTGACTAGCGGGGAGTACAATGAGCAGTTCTTC. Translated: CASSVTSGEYNEQFF.

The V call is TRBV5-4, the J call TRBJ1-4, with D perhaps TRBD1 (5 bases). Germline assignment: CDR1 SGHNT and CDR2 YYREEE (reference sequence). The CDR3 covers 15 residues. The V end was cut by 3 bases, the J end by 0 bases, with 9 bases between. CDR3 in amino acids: CASSSQGATNEKLFF. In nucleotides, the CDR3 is TGTGCCAGCAGCTCCCAGGGCGCAACTAATGAAAAACTGTTTTTT.

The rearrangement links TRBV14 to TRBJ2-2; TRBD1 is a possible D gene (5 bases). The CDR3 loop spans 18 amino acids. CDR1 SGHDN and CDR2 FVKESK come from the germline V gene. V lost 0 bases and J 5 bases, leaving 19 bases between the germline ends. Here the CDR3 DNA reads TGTGCCAGCAGCCAAGAATTCATGGACAAGGGTGATACCGGGGAGCTGTTTTTT. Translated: CASSQEFMDKGDTGELFF.

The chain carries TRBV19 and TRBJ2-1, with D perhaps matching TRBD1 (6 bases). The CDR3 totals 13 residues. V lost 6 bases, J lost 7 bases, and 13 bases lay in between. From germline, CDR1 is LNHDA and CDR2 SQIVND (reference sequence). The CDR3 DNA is TGTGCCAGTAGCCTCCTAACAGGGAATGAGCAGTTCTTC. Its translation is CASSLLTGNEQFF.

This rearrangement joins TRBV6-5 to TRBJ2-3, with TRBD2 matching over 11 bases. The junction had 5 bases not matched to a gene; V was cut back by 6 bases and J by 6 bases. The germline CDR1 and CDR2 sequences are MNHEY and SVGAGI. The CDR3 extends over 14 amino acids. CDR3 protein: CASRQLAGVDTQYF. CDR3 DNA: TGTGCCAGCAGGCAACTAGCGGGGGTTGATACGCAGTATTTT.

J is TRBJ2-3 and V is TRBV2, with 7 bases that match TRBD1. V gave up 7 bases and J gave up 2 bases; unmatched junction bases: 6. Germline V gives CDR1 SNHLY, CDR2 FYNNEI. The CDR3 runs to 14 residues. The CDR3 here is CASTPDRDTDTQYF. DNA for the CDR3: TGTGCCAGCACTCCCGACAGGGACACAGATACGCAGTATTTT.

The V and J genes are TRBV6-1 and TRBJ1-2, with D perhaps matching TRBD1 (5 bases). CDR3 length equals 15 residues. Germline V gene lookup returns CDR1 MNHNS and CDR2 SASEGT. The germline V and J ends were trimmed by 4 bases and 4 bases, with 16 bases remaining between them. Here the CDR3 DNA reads TGTGCCAGCAGTGCGGGGGGAGGGTCCCTCTATGGCTACACCTTC. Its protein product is CASSAGGGSLYGYTF.

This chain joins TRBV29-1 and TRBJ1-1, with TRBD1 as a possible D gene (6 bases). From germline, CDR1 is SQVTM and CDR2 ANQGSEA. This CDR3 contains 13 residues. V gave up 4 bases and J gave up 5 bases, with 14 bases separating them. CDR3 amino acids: CSVGEGGRTEAFF. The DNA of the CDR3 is TGCAGCGTTGGAGAGGGGGGGAGGACTGAAGCTTTCTTT. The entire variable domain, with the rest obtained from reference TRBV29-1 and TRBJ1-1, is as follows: SAVISQKPSRDICQRGTSLTIQCQVDSQVTMMFWYRQQPGQSLTLIATANQGSEATYESGFVIDKFPISRPNLTFSTLTVSNMSPEDSSIYLCSVGEGGRTEAFFGQGTRLTVV.

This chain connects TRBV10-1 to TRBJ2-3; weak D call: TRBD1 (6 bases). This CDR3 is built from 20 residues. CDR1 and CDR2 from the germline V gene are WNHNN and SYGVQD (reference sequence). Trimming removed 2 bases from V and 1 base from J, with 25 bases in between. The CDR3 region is CASSEASGQMGYVCTDTQYF. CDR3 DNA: TGCGCCAGCAGTGAGGCATCTGGACAGATGGGGTACGTATGCACAGATACGCAGTATTTT.

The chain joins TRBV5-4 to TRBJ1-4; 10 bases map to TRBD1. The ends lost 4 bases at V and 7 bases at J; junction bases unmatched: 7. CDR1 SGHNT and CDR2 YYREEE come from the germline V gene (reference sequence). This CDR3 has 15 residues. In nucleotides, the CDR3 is TGTGCCAGCAGCCGACAGGGGGCTGAGGGTGAAAAACTGTTTTTT. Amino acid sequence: CASSRQGAEGEKLFF.

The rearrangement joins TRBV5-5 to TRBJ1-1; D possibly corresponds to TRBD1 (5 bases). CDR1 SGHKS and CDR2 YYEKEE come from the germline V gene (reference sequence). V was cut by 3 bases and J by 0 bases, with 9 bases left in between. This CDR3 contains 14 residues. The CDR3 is CASSSTEMNTEAFF. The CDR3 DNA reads TGTGCCAGCAGCTCGACAGAGATGAACACTGAAGCTTTCTTT. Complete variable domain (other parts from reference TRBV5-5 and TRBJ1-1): DAGVTQSPTHLIKTRGQQVTLRCSPISGHKSVSWYQQVLGQGPQFIFQYYEKEERGRGNFPDRFSARQFPNYSSELNVNALLLGDSALYLCASSSTEMNTEAFFGQGTRLTVV.

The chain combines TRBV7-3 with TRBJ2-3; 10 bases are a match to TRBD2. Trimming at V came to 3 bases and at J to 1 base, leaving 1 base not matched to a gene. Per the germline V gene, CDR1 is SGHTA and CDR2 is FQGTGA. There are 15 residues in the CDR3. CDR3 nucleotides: TGTGCCAGCAGCTTGGGGACTAGCGGCACAGATACGCAGTATTTT. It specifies CASSLGTSGTDTQYF.

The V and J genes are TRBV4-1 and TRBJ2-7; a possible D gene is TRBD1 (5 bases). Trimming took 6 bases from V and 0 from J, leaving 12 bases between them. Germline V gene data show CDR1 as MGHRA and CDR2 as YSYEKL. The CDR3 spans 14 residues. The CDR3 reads CASRATDSSYEQYF. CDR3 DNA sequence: TGCGCCAGCAGGGCGACAGATTCCTCCTACGAGCAGTACTTC.

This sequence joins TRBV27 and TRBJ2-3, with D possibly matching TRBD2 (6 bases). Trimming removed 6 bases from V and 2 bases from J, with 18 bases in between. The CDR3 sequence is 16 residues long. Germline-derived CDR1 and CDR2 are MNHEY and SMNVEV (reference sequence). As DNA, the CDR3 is TGTGCCAGCAGGGAAAACAGCGGGCTACTCACAGATACGCAGTATTTT. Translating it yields CASRENSGLLTDTQYF.